Each of the 27 T cell receptor beta chains below was sequenced from the same sample in a study of beta chain features in type 1 diabetes. Expressed TCRB transcripts were sequenced because the entire RNA isolate underwent reverse transcription. Using immunoSEQ multiplex PCR, the repertoire was profiled, and TCRdb retains in-frame clones only, with some absent. The sample holds 450,000 or so clones, roughly an eighth seen once. Material for sequencing was naive CD4+ T cells from blood. The receptors derive from a woman under 30 in good health.

The rearrangement links TRBV23-1 to TRBJ2-1; a possible D gene is TRBD1 (6 bases). TRBV23-1 is classed as an ORF, of uncertain function. There are 14 residues in the CDR3. V lost 6 bases and J 3 bases, leaving 12 bases between the germline ends. This CDR3 is CASRQGSHYNEQFF. The CDR3 nucleotides read TGCGCCAGCAGACAGGGTAGTCACTACAATGAGCAGTTCTTC.

This clone was counted a few times. The chain is built from TRBV25-1 and TRBJ1-1, with D uncertain. This CDR3 contains 13 residues. CDR1 and CDR2 from the germline V gene are MGHDK and SYGVNS. The V and J ends lost 3 bases and 10 bases respectively, with 15 bases between them. The CDR3 DNA reads TGTGCCAGCAGTGATAGCGGCCGGGGTACAGCTTTCTTT. Protein sequence: CASSDSGRGTAFF.

This rearrangement joins TRBV18 to TRBJ1-1; 8 nucleotides match TRBD1. V shed 5 bases and J 0 bases; nucleotides not matched to a gene: 5. The germline CDR1 and CDR2 sequences are KGHSH and LQKENI. The CDR3 runs 15 residues. The CDR3 region has the DNA TGTGCCAGCTCATACCGGACAGGGTTGAACACTGAAGCTTTCTTT. This encodes CASSYRTGLNTEAFF. The variable domain in full, with the rest retrieved from reference TRBV18 and TRBJ1-1, is NAGVMQNPRHLVRRRGQEARLRCSPMKGHSHVYWYRQLPEEGLKFMVYLQKENIIDESGMPKERFSAEFPKEGPSILRIQQVVRGDSAAYFCASSYRTGLNTEAFFGQGTRLTVV.

This rearrangement joins TRBV4-2 to TRBJ2-3; 8 bases are shared with TRBD1. J gave up 6 bases and V 0 bases, and 5 bases lay outside the gene matches. Germline V CDR1 and CDR2: LGHNA, YNFKEQ. CDR3 length: 15 residues. This chain's CDR3 is CASSQDRGRKDTQYF. The CDR3 bases are TGTGCCAGCAGCCAAGACAGGGGGCGTAAGGATACGCAGTATTTT.

The chain carries TRBV18 and TRBJ2-3; D ambiguous. Trimming took 3 bases from V and 0 from J, leaving 10 bases between them. The germline gives CDR1 KGHSH, CDR2 LQKENI. The CDR3 has 15 amino acids. The chain's CDR3 is CASSPELTSTDTQYF. CDR3 sequence (DNA): TGTGCCAGCTCACCTGAGTTGACTAGCACAGATACGCAGTATTTT.

The chain joins TRBV29-1 to TRBJ1-1; D not certain. V dropped 4 bases and J dropped 7 bases, with 16 bases sitting between them. Germline CDR1 reads SQVTM; CDR2 reads ANQGSEA. This CDR3 spans 13 amino acids. The CDR3 here is CSVAPPAAREAFF. The CDR3 region has the DNA TGCAGCGTTGCGCCGCCCGCGGCTCGTGAAGCTTTCTTT.

The sample holds one count of this clone. CDR3 sequence: CATSGGLVNTDTQYF. The DNA for the CDR3 is TGTGCCACCAGCGGGGGACTAGTGAACACAGATACGCAGTATTTT. V usage is TRBV15 and J usage is TRBJ2-3, with TRBD2 identical over 8 bases. V was pared by 5 bases and J by 2 bases, with 6 bases of the junction left unmatched. Germline loops: CDR1 LNHNV, CDR2 YYDKDF (reference sequence). CDR3 length: 15 residues.

This clone was seen only a few times. The chain has TRBV7-9 and TRBJ1-4; D is undetermined. Trimming took off 5 bases at V and 0 bases at J, with 10 bases between the two ends. In germline, CDR1 is SEHNR, CDR2 FQNEAQ (reference sequence). CDR3 length equals 15 residues. The CDR3, as DNA: TGTGCCAGCAGCCGTAAGAAGGCAACTAATGAAAAACTGTTTTTT. Translating it yields CASSRKKATNEKLFF.

CDR3 in DNA: TGTGCCACCAGCATCCTCCGGGGTTTGTTGAATGAGCAGTTCTTC. Translation gives CATSILRGLLNEQFF. The chain carries TRBV15 and TRBJ2-1; a possible D gene is TRBD2 (5 bases). Germline V gives CDR1 LNHNV, CDR2 YYDKDF (reference sequence). Between the trimmed V and J ends, which lost 4 bases and 7 bases, there was a span of 17 bases. The CDR3 sequence is 15 residues long.

This clone was counted a few times. The V call is TRBV29-1, the J call TRBJ1-1; 8 bases match TRBD1. There are 13 residues in the CDR3. The J segment lost 10 bases and the V segment lost 5 bases, leaving 12 bases of the junction unmatched. CDR1 and CDR2 from the germline V gene are SQVTM and ANQGSEA. The CDR3 is CSVLGQGTSPAFF. DNA for the CDR3: TGCAGCGTTCTCGGACAGGGAACCTCCCCAGCTTTCTTT.

The chain is built from TRBV10-3 and TRBJ2-7; 8 nucleotides align to TRBD1. This CDR3 is built from 14 residues. CDR1 ENHRY and CDR2 SYGVKD come from the germline V gene. V was clipped by 1 base and J by 5 bases; unmatched bases: 4. The CDR3 DNA is TGTGCCATCAGTGAGTTCCTGACAGGGGACGAGCAGTACTTC. Amino acids: CAISEFLTGDEQYF.

The chain has TRBV30 and TRBJ1-1; D is possibly TRBD1 (5 bases). The CDR3 spans 14 residues. Germline CDR1 is GTSNPN and CDR2 is SVGIG (reference sequence). V gave up 2 bases and J gave up 4 bases, with 14 bases separating them. The CDR3 protein is CAWSWFGGTTEAFF. In nucleotides, the CDR3 is TGTGCCTGGAGTTGGTTTGGGGGTACCACTGAAGCTTTCTTT.

The V call is TRBV29-1, the J call TRBJ1-1; D is unresolved. The ends were cut back, 4 bases at V and 1 base at J, with 13 bases in the middle. The length of the CDR3 is 14 residues. Germline assignment: CDR1 SQVTM and CDR2 ANQGSEA. Here the CDR3 reads CSVALGGRNTEAFF. CDR3 DNA sequence: TGCAGCGTTGCCTTAGGCGGCAGGAACACTGAAGCTTTCTTT. Together with reference TRBV29-1 and TRBJ1-1, the CDR3 gives the full variable domain: SAVISQKPSRDICQRGTSLTIQCQVDSQVTMMFWYRQQPGQSLTLIATANQGSEATYESGFVIDKFPISRPNLTFSTLTVSNMSPEDSSIYLCSVALGGRNTEAFFGQGTRLTVV.

This chain connects TRBV9 to TRBJ2-1; 7 nucleotides agree with TRBD2. The germline CDR1 and CDR2 sequences are SGDLS and YYNGEE. J was trimmed by 3 bases and V by 0 bases; bases with no gene match: 6. The CDR3 is 16 amino acids. In nucleotides, the CDR3 is TGTGCCAGCAGCGTAGCTGGAGTAGCGGGCTACAATGAGCAGTTCTTC. Translation gives CASSVAGVAGYNEQFF.

Regarding this clone: This CDR3 is also generated by other DNA sequences in the sample. The chain links TRBV6-1 to TRBJ1-2; a weak D match, TRBD1 (5 bases). V lost 3 bases and J lost 4, with 6 bases in between. The CDR3 has 12 amino acids. CDR1 and CDR2 from the germline V gene are MNHNS and SASEGT. CDR3 in amino acids: CASSEGTYGYTF. The DNA for the CDR3 is TGTGCCAGCAGTGAGGGGACCTATGGCTACACCTTC.

This chain uses TRBV18 with TRBJ2-1; no clear D gene. Trimming left V 6 bases short and J 5 bases short, with 14 bases between. The V gene's germline CDR1 is KGHSH and CDR2 LQKENI. The CDR3 covers 14 residues. The CDR3: CASSHDIIDNEQFF. CDR3 nucleotides: TGTGCCAGCTCCCACGACATAATTGACAATGAGCAGTTCTTC.

The CDR3: CASSRFGVRHNEQFF. The DNA for the CDR3 is TGTGCCAGCAGCCGCTTTGGGGTCAGACACAATGAGCAGTTCTTC. The rearrangement joins TRBV14 to TRBJ2-1; no clear D. The CDR3 totals 15 residues. CDR1 SGHDN and CDR2 FVKESK come from the germline V gene. Trimming cost V 4 bases and J 5 bases, with 15 bases left between them.

This clone turned up a few times. Here the CDR3 DNA reads TGTGCCATCAGATCTTTTCTAGCGGGAGACAGCACAGATACGCAGTATTTT. Its protein product is CAIRSFLAGDSTDTQYF. The V gene is TRBV10-3, the J gene TRBJ2-3, with 10 bases aligning to TRBD2. This CDR3 comprises 17 residues. Germline CDR1 and CDR2: ENHRY and SYGVKD. The ends lost 6 bases at V and 0 bases at J; junction bases unmatched: 9.

The chain is built from TRBV29-1 and TRBJ1-2; D unresolved. The V gene lost 7 bases and the J gene lost 8 bases, with 14 bases spanning the gap. The CDR3 sequence is 11 residues long. Germline lookup yields CDR1 SQVTM and CDR2 ANQGSEA. The CDR3 DNA sequence: TGCAGCGGGGTGACATCCATGGGCTACACCTTC. Its translation: CSGVTSMGYTF.

This clone appeared a few times. V gene TRBV5-1 combines with J gene TRBJ2-5, with TRBD1 matching over 9 bases. V trimming: 4 bases; J trimming: 4 bases; junction bases outside the gene matches: 14. Germline CDR1 and CDR2: SGHRS and YFSETQ. The CDR3 loop spans 17 amino acids. CDR3 bases: TGCGCCAGCAGCCCGTCCCAATACAGGGGGCGCCGAGAGACCCAGTACTTC. Encoded protein: CASSPSQYRGRRETQYF.

The gene calls are TRBV5-4 and TRBJ2-5; a weak D match, TRBD2 (6 bases). CDR3 length equals 14 residues. The V end was cut by 1 base, the J end by 3 bases, with 10 bases between. Germline V gene lookup returns CDR1 SGHNT and CDR2 YYREEE (reference sequence). CDR3 protein: CASSLSSGKETQYF. The CDR3 region has the DNA TGTGCCAGCAGCTTGAGTAGCGGTAAAGAGACCCAGTACTTC.

A word on this clone: The sample contains more than one DNA sequence encoding this CDR3. V is TRBV9 and J is TRBJ2-5; D is undetermined. V was clipped by 0 bases and J by 2 bases, with 5 bases between them. Germline V gene sequence: CDR1 SGDLS, CDR2 YYNGEE. CDR3 length equals 13 residues. The CDR3 loop reads CASSVGRQETQYF. CDR3 sequence (DNA): TGTGCCAGCAGCGTAGGCAGGCAAGAGACCCAGTACTTC.

In regard to this clone: This could be a read error, since a much larger clone is one nucleotide away. The chain recombines TRBV5-1 with TRBJ2-3, with D unclear. In germline, CDR1 is SGHRS, CDR2 YFSETQ. The V end lost 5 bases, the J end lost 2 bases, and 3 bases lay between the germline ends. The CDR3 is 11 residues long. The CDR3 region is CASRYTDTQYF. Here the CDR3 DNA reads TGCGCCAGCAGATACACAGATACGCAGTATTTT.

The gene calls are TRBV2 and TRBJ2-5; 7 bases map to TRBD2. CDR1 and CDR2 from the germline V gene are SNHLY and FYNNEI. J was trimmed by 7 bases and V by 2 bases; bases with no gene match: 7. This CDR3 is built from 14 residues. The CDR3 region has the DNA TGTGCCAGCAGTGAATATCTGCGGGAGAGGACCCAGTACTTC. As protein: CASSEYLRERTQYF.

The chain uses TRBV7-3 and TRBJ2-2; 7 nucleotides line up with TRBD1. Germline assignment: CDR1 SGHTA and CDR2 FQGTGA. This CDR3 region has 13 residues. The ends lost 5 bases at V and 6 bases at J; junction bases unmatched: 3. The CDR3 coding sequence is TGTGCCAGCAGCCCCGGGACAGCCGGGGAGCTGTTTTTT. As protein: CASSPGTAGELFF. The entire variable domain, with the rest obtained from reference TRBV7-3 and TRBJ2-2, is as follows: GAGVSQTPSNKVTEKGKYVELRCDPISGHTALYWYRQSLGQGPEFLIYFQGTGAADDSGLPNDRFFAVRPEGSVSTLKIQRTERGDSAVYLCASSPGTAGELFFGEGSRLTVL.

The chain combines TRBV7-6 with TRBJ1-1, with D possibly TRBD1 on 5 matching bases. CDR1 is SGHVS and CDR2 is FNYEAQ in the germline V gene. V was clipped by 1 base and J by 0 bases, with 12 bases between them. The CDR3 runs to 16 residues. The CDR3 DNA follows: TGTGCCAGCAGCTTAGGGTCTGCAGGGATGAACACTGAAGCTTTCTTT. Its translation: CASSLGSAGMNTEAFF.

In this sample, this clone turned up a few times. The chain combines TRBV19 with TRBJ2-3, with no clear D. V lost 3 bases, J lost 2 bases, and 12 bases lay in between. CDR1 and CDR2 from the germline V gene are LNHDA and SQIVND (reference sequence). CDR3 length equals 15 residues. CDR3 DNA: TGTGCCAGTAGTATTGACGGAGTCTACACAGATACGCAGTATTTT. The encoded protein is CASSIDGVYTDTQYF.